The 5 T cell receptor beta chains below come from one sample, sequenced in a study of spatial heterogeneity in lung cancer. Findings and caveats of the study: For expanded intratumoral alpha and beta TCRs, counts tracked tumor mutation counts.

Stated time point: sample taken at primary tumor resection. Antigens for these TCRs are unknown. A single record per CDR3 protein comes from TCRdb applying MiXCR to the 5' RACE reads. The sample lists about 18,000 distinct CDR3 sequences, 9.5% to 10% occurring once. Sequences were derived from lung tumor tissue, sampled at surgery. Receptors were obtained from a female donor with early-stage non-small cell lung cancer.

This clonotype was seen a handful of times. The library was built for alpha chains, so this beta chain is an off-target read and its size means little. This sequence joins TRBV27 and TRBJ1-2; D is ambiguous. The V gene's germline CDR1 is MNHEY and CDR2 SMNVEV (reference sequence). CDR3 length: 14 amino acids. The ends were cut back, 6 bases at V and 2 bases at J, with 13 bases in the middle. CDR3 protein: CASRRSGQNYGYTF. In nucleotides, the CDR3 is TGTGCCAGCAGGAGGAGTGGTCAAAACTATGGCTACACCTTC.

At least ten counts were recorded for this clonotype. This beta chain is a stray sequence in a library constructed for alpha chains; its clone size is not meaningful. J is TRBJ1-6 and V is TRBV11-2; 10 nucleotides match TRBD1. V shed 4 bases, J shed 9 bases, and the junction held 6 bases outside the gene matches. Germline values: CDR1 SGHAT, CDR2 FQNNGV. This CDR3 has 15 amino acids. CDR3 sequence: CASSSIRDRGSPLHF. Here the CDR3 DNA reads TGTGCCAGCAGCTCTATACGGGACAGGGGTTCACCCCTCCACTTT.

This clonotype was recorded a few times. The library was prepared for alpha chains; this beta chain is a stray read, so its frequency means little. The DNA for the CDR3 is TGTGCCAGCAGCTCCCGGGACAGGGCTACCATTCAGTACTTC. This gives the protein CASSSRDRATIQYF. The V and J genes are TRBV5-5 and TRBJ2-4; 9 nucleotides match TRBD1. In germline, CDR1 is SGHKS, CDR2 YYEKEE (reference sequence). The CDR3 covers 14 residues. Trimming at V came to 3 bases and at J to 9 bases, leaving 7 bases not matched to a gene. The whole variable domain, filled in from reference TRBV5-5 and TRBJ2-4, reads DAGVTQSPTHLIKTRGQQVTLRCSPISGHKSVSWYQQVLGQGPQFIFQYYEKEERGRGNFPDRFSARQFPNYSSELNVNALLLGDSALYLCASSSRDRATIQYFGAGTRLSVL.

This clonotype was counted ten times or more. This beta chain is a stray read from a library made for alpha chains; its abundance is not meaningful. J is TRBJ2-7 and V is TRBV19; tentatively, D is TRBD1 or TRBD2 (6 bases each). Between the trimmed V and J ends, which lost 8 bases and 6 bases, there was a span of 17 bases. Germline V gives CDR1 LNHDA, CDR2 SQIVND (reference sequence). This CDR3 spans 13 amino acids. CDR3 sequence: CASGGTREGEQYF. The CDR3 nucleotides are TGTGCCAGTGGGGGGACAAGGGAAGGCGAGCAGTACTTC.

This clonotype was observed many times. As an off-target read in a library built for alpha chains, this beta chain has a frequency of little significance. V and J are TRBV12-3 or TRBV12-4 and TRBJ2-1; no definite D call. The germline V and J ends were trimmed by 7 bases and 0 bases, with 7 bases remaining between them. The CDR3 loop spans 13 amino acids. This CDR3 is CASTRSSYNEQFF. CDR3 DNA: TGTGCCAGCACTAGGTCCTCCTACAATGAGCAGTTCTTC.